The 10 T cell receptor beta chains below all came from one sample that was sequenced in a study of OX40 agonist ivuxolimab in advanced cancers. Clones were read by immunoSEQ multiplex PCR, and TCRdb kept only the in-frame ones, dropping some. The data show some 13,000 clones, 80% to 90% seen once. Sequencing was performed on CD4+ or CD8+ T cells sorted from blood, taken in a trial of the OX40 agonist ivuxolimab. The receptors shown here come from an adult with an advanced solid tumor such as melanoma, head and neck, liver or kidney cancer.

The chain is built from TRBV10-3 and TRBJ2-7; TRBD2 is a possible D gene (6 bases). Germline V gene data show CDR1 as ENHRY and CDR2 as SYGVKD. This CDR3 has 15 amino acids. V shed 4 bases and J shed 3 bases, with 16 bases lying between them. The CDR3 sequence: CAISGWGDGIYEQYF. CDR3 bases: TGTGCCATCAGTGGTTGGGGGGACGGTATCTACGAGCAGTACTTC.

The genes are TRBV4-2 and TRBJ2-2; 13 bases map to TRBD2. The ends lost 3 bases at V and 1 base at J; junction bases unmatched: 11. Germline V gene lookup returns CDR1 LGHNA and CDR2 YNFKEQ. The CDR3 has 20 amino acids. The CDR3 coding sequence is TGTGCCAGCAGCCAGGTTGGTGGACTAGCGGGGGCCAAGAACACCGGGGAGCTGTTTTTT. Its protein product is CASSQVGGLAGAKNTGELFF.

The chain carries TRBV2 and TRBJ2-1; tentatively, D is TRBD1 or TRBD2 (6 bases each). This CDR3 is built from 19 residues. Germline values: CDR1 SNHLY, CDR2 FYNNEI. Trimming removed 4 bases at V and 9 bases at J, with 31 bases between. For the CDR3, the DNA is TGTGCCAGCAGTGGACCCCGGGACAACCCTGGATCGGAGGGCAGTGAGCAGTTCTTC. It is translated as CASSGPRDNPGSEGSEQFF.

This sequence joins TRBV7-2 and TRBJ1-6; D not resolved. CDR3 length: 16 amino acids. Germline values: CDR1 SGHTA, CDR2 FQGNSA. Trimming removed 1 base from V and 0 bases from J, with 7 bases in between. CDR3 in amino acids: CASSLDSSSYNSPLHF. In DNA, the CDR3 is TGTGCCAGCAGCTTAGATTCCAGCTCCTATAATTCACCCCTCCACTTT.

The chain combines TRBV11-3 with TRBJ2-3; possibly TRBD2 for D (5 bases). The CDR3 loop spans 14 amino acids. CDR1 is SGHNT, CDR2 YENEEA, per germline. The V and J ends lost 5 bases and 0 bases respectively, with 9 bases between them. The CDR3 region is CASSRGSSTDTQYF. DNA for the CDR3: TGTGCCAGCAGCCGAGGGTCTAGCACAGATACGCAGTATTTT.

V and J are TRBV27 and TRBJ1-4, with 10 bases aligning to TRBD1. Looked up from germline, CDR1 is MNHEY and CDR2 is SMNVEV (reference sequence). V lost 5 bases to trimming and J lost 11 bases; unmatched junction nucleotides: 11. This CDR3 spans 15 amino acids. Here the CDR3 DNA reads TGTGCCAGCAGTCTACAAACCACGGGACAGGGGAAACTGTTTTTT. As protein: CASSLQTTGQGKLFF.

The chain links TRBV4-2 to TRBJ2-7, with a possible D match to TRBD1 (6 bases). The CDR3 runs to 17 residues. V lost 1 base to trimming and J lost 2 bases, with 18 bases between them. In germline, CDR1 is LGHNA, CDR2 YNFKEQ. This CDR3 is CASSQVYGGSSPYEQYF. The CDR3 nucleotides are TGTGCCAGCAGCCAAGTTTATGGGGGCTCCAGTCCCTACGAGCAGTACTTC.

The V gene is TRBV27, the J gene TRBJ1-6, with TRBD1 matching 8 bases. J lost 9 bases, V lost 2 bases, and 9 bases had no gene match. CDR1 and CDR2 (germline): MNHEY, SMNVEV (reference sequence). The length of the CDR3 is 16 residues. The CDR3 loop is CASSLRQGARGSPLHF. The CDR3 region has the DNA TGTGCCAGCAGTTTACGTCAGGGGGCGCGTGGTTCACCCCTCCACTTT.

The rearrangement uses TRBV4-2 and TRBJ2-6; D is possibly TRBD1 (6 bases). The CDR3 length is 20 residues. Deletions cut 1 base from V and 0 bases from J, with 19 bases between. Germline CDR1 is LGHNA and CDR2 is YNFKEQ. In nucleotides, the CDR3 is TGTGCCAGCAGCCAAGGTGGATCAGGGGCAAAATTCTCTGGGGCCAACGTCCTGACTTTC. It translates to CASSQGGSGAKFSGANVLTF.

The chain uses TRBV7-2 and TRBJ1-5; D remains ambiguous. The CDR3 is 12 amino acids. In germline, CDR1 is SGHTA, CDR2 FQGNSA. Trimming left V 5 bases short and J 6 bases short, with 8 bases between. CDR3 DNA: TGTGCCAGCAGCGCCCGAGGTCAGCCCCAGCATTTT. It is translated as CASSARGQPQHF. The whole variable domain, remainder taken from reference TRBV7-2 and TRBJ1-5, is GAGVSQSPSNKVTEKGKDVELRCDPISGHTALYWYRQSLGQGLEFLIYFQGNSAPDKSGLPSDRFSAERTGGSVSTLTIQRTQQEDSAVYLCASSARGQPQHFGDGTRLSIL.